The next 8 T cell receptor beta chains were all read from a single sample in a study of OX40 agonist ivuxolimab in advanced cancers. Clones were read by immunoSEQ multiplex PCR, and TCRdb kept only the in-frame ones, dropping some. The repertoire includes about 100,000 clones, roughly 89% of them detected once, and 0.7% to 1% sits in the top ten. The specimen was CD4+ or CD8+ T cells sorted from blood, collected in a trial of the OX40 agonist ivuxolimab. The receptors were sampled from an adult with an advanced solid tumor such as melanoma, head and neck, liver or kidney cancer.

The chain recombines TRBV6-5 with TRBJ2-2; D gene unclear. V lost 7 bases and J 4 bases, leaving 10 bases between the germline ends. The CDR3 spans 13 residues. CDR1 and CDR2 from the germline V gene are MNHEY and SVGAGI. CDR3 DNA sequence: TGTGCCAGCACACCTGTGGGCACCGGGGAGCTGTTTTTT. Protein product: CASTPVGTGELFF.

As DNA, the CDR3 is TGTGCCAGCAGCTTAGTTGGGGGGGCTATAGACGAGCAGTACTTC. Translated: CASSLVGGAIDEQYF. The J gene is TRBJ2-7, the V gene TRBV7-9, with D possibly matching TRBD2 (7 bases). The germline V gene encodes CDR1 SEHNR and CDR2 FQNEAQ (reference sequence). This CDR3 contains 15 residues. V was shortened by 1 base and J by 5 bases, with 15 bases between the two germline ends.

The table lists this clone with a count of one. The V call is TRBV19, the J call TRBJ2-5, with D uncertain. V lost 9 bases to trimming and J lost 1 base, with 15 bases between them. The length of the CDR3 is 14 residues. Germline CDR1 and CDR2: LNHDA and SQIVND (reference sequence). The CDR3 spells CARPAHDFQETQYF. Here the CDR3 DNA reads TGTGCCAGACCCGCCCATGACTTCCAAGAGACCCAGTACTTC.

The DNA of the CDR3 is TGTGCCAGTCGACGGGGGGGGAGCACCGGGGAGCTGTTTTTT. Amino acids: CASRRGGSTGELFF. The chain combines TRBV6-5 with TRBJ2-2; 8 nucleotides agree with TRBD2. CDR1 is MNHEY and CDR2 is SVGAGI in the germline V gene. The CDR3 loop spans 14 amino acids. V lost 9 bases to trimming and J lost 4 bases; unmatched junction nucleotides: 7.

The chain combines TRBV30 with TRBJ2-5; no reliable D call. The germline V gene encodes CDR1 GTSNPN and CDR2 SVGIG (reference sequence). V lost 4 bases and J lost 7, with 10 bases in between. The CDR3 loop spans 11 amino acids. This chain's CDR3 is CAWTVSGTQYF. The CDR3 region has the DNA TGTGCCTGGACGGTGTCCGGGACCCAGTACTTC. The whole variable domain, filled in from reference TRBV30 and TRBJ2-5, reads SQTIHQWPATLVQPVGSPLSLECTVEGTSNPNLYWYRQAAGRGLQLLFYSVGIGQISSEVPQNLSASRPQDRQFILSSKKLLLSDSGFYLCAWTVSGTQYFGPGTRLLVL.

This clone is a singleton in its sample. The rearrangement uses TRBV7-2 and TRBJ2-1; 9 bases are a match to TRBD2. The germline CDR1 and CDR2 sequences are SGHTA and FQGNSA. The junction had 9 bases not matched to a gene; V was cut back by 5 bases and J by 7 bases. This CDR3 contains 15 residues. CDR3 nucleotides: TGTGCCAGCAGCCAGCGGGGGGATAGGTATAATGAGCAGTTCTTC. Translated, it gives CASSQRGDRYNEQFF.

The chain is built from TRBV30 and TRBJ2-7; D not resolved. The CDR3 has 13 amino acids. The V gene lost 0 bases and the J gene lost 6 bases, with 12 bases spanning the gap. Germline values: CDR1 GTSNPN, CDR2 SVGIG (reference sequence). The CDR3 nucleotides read TGTGCCTGGAGTGTTAATGGGTTGGGCGAGCAGTACTTC. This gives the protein CAWSVNGLGEQYF.

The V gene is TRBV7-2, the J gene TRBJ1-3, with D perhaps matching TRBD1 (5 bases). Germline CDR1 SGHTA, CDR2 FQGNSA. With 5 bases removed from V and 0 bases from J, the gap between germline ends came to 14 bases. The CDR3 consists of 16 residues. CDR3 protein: CASSAIFGGSGNTIYF. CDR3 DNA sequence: TGTGCCAGCAGCGCAATATTTGGGGGCTCTGGAAACACCATATATTTT.